The 8 T cell receptor beta chains listed next were all sequenced from one sample in a study of T cells expressing NK-cell markers (TCRdb year 2020). Library preparation was by 5' RACE. TCRdb names Illumina HiSeq 2000 as the instrument used. TCRdb reprocessed the reads into one record per CDR3 protein sequence, lacking DNA. In this sample's table one finds 550,000 to 600,000 distinct CDR3 sequences. The ten largest clones add up to around 3.3% of the sample. Sample: blood T cells: a sorted CD56 or NKG2C T cell subset, CD4+ or CD8+ T cells, or bulk PBMC T cells (not recorded which). Source of these receptors: a man younger than 35 in good health. Donor details come from another sample of the same person, matched by shared clones.

The chain has TRBV4-2 and TRBJ2-3. Germline CDR1 LGHNA, CDR2 YNFKEQ. The CDR3 extends over 15 amino acids. CDR3 sequence: CASSQDHLNTDTQYF.

V gene TRBV28 combines with J gene TRBJ1-1; checking the TCRdb D call of TRBD1 is not possible without DNA. Germline V gene data show CDR1 as MDHEN and CDR2 as SYDVKM. CDR3 length equals 15 residues. The CDR3: CASSRTGVVNTEAFF.

The rearrangement uses TRBV4-3 and TRBJ1-1; the TCRdb call, TRBD1, lacks DNA for checking. Germline V lookup: CDR1 LGHNA, CDR2 YSLEER. The CDR3 contains 17 residues. CDR3 sequence: CASSQVRTGTVNTEAFF.

CDR3 sequence reads: CASTSGGGGNTIYF. The gene calls are TRBV6-1 and TRBJ1-3; TCRdb's D call, TRBD1, is unchecked because there is no DNA. From germline, CDR1 is MNHNS and CDR2 SASEGT. The CDR3 sequence is 14 residues long.

The CDR3 is CASRVLGLSSDTQYF. This chain links TRBV11-2 with TRBJ2-3; TCRdb calls TRBD1, which cannot be checked without DNA. The germline V gene has CDR1 SGHAT and CDR2 FQNNGV. The CDR3 is 15 residues long.

The chain is built from TRBV14 and TRBJ2-3. The CDR3 extends over 14 amino acids. Germline CDR1 and CDR2: SGHDN and FVKESK. CDR3: CASSQFLVADTQYF.

The rearrangement joins TRBV5-1 to TRBJ2-1; TCRdb's D call, TRBD2, is unchecked because there is no DNA. This CDR3 is 14 amino acids long. The germline V gene encodes CDR1 SGHRS and CDR2 YFSETQ. CDR3 in amino acids: CASTEGVGLNEQFF.

The rearrangement links TRBV9 to TRBJ1-1. Germline assignment: CDR1 SGDLS and CDR2 YYNGEE. The CDR3 consists of 14 residues. The CDR3 loop is CASSFSGGNTEAFF.